This TCR beta chain was profiled in a study of patients and donors after allogeneic stem cell transplantation. TCRdb called the RT-PCR reads again in MiXCR, with one record for every CDR3 protein. The repertoire holds some 880,000 distinct CDR3 sequences, 18% seen once, with approximately 5.9% in the top ten. This CDR3 spans 14 amino acids. CDR1 is LNHDA and CDR2 is SQIVND in the germline V gene (reference sequence). Losses at the gene ends were 7 bases for V and 3 bases for J; bases not matched to a gene: 6. The specimen was blood, either unsorted or a sorted T cell fraction (not recorded which). The TCR sequence derives from a human donor who was either an allogeneic HSCT recipient or a stem cell or donor lymphocyte infusion donor (not recorded which). It is not recorded whose cells these are; they may come from a transplant donor. This chain connects TRBV19 to TRBJ1-2, with 9 positions matching TRBD1. The CDR3, as DNA: TGTGCCAGTACCCCGGACAGGGGTTACTATGGCTACACCTTC. This sequence encodes CASTPDRGYYGYTF. Full variable domain (remainder filled in from reference TRBV19 and TRBJ1-2): DGGITQSPKYLFRKEGQNVTLSCEQNLNHDAMYWYRQDPGQGLRLIYYSQIVNDFQKGDIAEGYSVSREKKESFPLTVTSAQKNPTAFYLCASTPDRGYYGYTFGSGTRLTVV.